Presented here are 19 T cell receptor beta chains from one specimen sequenced in a study of shared clonotypes between healthy human individuals. The repertoire was sequenced with immunoSEQ multiplex PCR; TCRdb's copy has only in-frame clones and lacks some. This table has about a million clones, approximately 80% appearing once. The sequenced material came from memory CD4+ T cells from PBMCs. Sample subset: CD45RA-negative fraction. The receptor source for this set is a man aged 18 to 30 in good health. Some clones in this sample may be carry-over from other donors' samples.

The chain joins TRBV28 to TRBJ1-5; D possibly corresponds to TRBD1 (6 bases). Germline CDR1 MDHEN, CDR2 SYDVKM. The ends were cut back, 4 bases at V and 1 base at J, with 11 bases in the middle. The CDR3 runs to 15 residues. The CDR3 region is CASSYGGLSNQPQHF. CDR3 nucleotide sequence: TGTGCCAGCAGTTACGGGGGGCTAAGCAATCAGCCCCAGCATTTT.

This rearrangement joins TRBV2 to TRBJ2-1; weak D call: TRBD1 (6 bases). CDR1 and CDR2 from the germline V gene are SNHLY and FYNNEI. The V end lost 2 bases, the J end lost 5 bases, and 13 bases lay between the germline ends. This CDR3 spans 15 amino acids. The CDR3 reads CASSETRTDNNEQFF. The CDR3 DNA follows: TGTGCCAGCAGTGAAACCAGGACAGATAACAATGAGCAGTTCTTC.

The rearrangement joins TRBV18 to TRBJ2-1; D might be TRBD2 (5 bases). The ends were cut back, 5 bases at V and 2 bases at J, with 10 bases in the middle. CDR1 is KGHSH and CDR2 is LQKENI in the germline V gene. CDR3 length: 14 residues. In DNA form, the CDR3 reads TGTGCCAGCTCAACCGAGGGAACCTACAATGAGCAGTTCTTC. Translated, it gives CASSTEGTYNEQFF.

This clone was counted at least ten times. Additional DNA sequences in this sample encode the identical CDR3. The rearrangement joins TRBV7-2 to TRBJ2-7; D may be TRBD1 (6 bases). The CDR3 runs to 15 residues. Deletions cut 1 base from V and 5 bases from J, with 15 bases between. CDR1 and CDR2 from the germline V gene are SGHTA and FQGNSA. The CDR3 DNA sequence: TGTGCCAGCAGCTTAGTGGCAGGGGACACTAACGAGCAGTACTTC. This sequence encodes CASSLVAGDTNEQYF. Full variable domain (outside the CDR3, taken from reference TRBV7-2 and TRBJ2-7): GAGVSQSPSNKVTEKGKDVELRCDPISGHTALYWYRQSLGQGLEFLIYFQGNSAPDKSGLPSDRFSAERTGGSVSTLTIQRTQQEDSAVYLCASSLVAGDTNEQYFGPGTRLTVT.

This clone appeared a few times. The rearrangement joins TRBV2 to TRBJ1-4, with 8 bases that match TRBD1. The ends lost 4 bases at V and 6 bases at J; junction bases unmatched: 4. This CDR3 region has 14 residues. The germline CDR1 and CDR2 sequences are SNHLY and FYNNEI. This chain's CDR3 is CASSAQGADEKLFF. For the CDR3, the DNA is TGTGCCAGCAGTGCTCAGGGGGCTGATGAAAAACTGTTTTTT.

This clone was counted at least ten times. The same CDR3 also results from other DNA sequences found in this sample. This chain joins TRBV29-1 and TRBJ2-7; D call uncertain. CDR1 is SQVTM and CDR2 is ANQGSEA in the germline V gene. The CDR3 loop spans 12 amino acids. V was cut by 7 bases and J by 0 bases, with 10 bases left in between. The CDR3 reads CSARTVSYEQYF. Written as DNA, the CDR3 is TGCAGCGCCCGGACGGTCTCCTACGAGCAGTACTTC.

This clone was counted between two and nine times. V gene TRBV4-1 combines with J gene TRBJ1-2; a weak D match, TRBD1 (5 bases). Germline V gene lookup returns CDR1 MGHRA and CDR2 YSYEKL. The CDR3 loop spans 15 amino acids. The ends were cut back, 4 bases at V and 1 base at J, with 13 bases in the middle. In DNA form, the CDR3 reads TGCGCCAGCAGCCCCCGGGACGGCGATAACTATGGCTACACCTTC. It yields the protein CASSPRDGDNYGYTF.

The V call is TRBV7-9, the J call TRBJ2-3, with TRBD2 identical over 7 bases. In germline, CDR1 is SEHNR, CDR2 FQNEAQ (reference sequence). V shed 6 bases and J 3 bases; nucleotides not matched to a gene: 6. The CDR3 loop spans 14 amino acids. This CDR3 is CASRNDGGTDTQYF. The CDR3 DNA is TGTGCCAGCAGGAACGACGGGGGGACAGATACGCAGTATTTT.

The chain links TRBV11-2 to TRBJ2-3; D may be TRBD1 or TRBD2 (5 bases each). The germline gives CDR1 SGHAT, CDR2 FQNNGV. The CDR3 has 16 residues. Trimming removed 5 bases at V and 1 base at J, with 16 bases between. The CDR3 loop is CASSPSVGRGTDTQYF. The CDR3 DNA sequence: TGTGCCAGCAGCCCGAGCGTGGGACGGGGCACAGATACGCAGTATTTT.

This clone was seen just once. The rearrangement uses TRBV11-3 and TRBJ2-1, with TRBD1 matching over 7 bases. Germline CDR1 SGHNT, CDR2 YENEEA. After removal of 6 bases from V and 7 bases from J, the junction contained 12 bases not matched to a gene. The CDR3 is 15 amino acids. CDR3 DNA sequence: TGTGCCAGCAGTCAGGGACAGAGAAGTTCGAATGAGCAGTTCTTC. It yields the protein CASSQGQRSSNEQFF.

V usage is TRBV6-6 and J usage is TRBJ2-3, with unresolved D. This CDR3 contains 15 residues. Trimming cost V 6 bases and J 1 base, with 14 bases left between them. Per the germline V gene, CDR1 is MNHNY and CDR2 is SVGAGI (reference sequence). CDR3 amino acids: CASRVWHTRTDTQYF. DNA of the CDR3: TGTGCCAGCAGAGTGTGGCACACTCGCACAGATACGCAGTATTTT.

This clone was detected once. V and J are TRBV6-5 and TRBJ1-4, with TRBD1 as a possible D gene (6 bases). The CDR3 is 14 residues long. Trimming left V 6 bases short and J 5 bases short, with 13 bases between. The germline CDR1 and CDR2 sequences are MNHEY and SVGAGI. CDR3 amino acids: CASSRQEKNEKLFF. The CDR3 DNA sequence: TGTGCCAGCAGCCGACAGGAGAAAAATGAAAAACTGTTTTTT.

The chain uses TRBV5-1 and TRBJ1-2; 10 bases align to TRBD1. The CDR3 extends over 15 amino acids. V dropped 0 bases and J dropped 8; count of bases not matched to a gene: 7. CDR1 and CDR2 (germline): SGHRS, YFSETQ. CDR3 coding DNA: TGCGCCAGCAGCTTGGGTCGGGACAGGGGTCGAGGCTACACCTTC. Residues: CASSLGRDRGRGYTF.

Comment on this clone: This specimen includes other DNA sequences encoding the same CDR3. The chain recombines TRBV7-3 with TRBJ2-3, with TRBD2 matching 11 bases. CDR3 length: 18 residues. Germline CDR1 reads SGHTA; CDR2 reads FQGTGA. With V trimmed by 2 bases and J by 0 bases, 7 bases remained unmatched. This chain's CDR3 is CASSLRGSGRGSTDTQYF. Written as DNA, the CDR3 is TGTGCCAGCAGCTTACGGGGTAGCGGGAGGGGGAGCACAGATACGCAGTATTTT.

The J gene is TRBJ2-2, the V gene TRBV10-3; possibly TRBD1 or TRBD2 for D (6 bases each). The germline V gene has CDR1 ENHRY and CDR2 SYGVKD. V was trimmed by 0 bases and J by 6 bases, leaving 11 bases between them. The CDR3 runs 15 residues. The CDR3, as DNA: TGTGCCATCAGTGAGTCGAACAGGGAGGCCGGGGAGCTGTTTTTT. Translating gives CAISESNREAGELFF.

Concerning this clone itself: The sample contains more than one DNA sequence encoding this CDR3. The chain couples TRBV5-1 to TRBJ2-5, with 7 bases aligning to TRBD2. V lost 4 bases and J lost 1; bases outside the gene matches: 4. This CDR3 is built from 14 residues. Germline CDR1 and CDR2: SGHRS and YFSETQ. CDR3: CASSRGTTQETQYF. CDR3 sequence (DNA): TGCGCCAGCAGCCGGGGGACTACCCAAGAGACCCAGTACTTC.

V and J are TRBV7-2 and TRBJ1-1, with TRBD1 as a possible D gene (5 bases). Germline V gene lookup returns CDR1 SGHTA and CDR2 FQGNSA. V lost 7 bases and J lost 8, with 14 bases in between. The CDR3 is 12 amino acids. The CDR3 sequence is CASTRQQSEAFF. The CDR3 DNA reads as TGTGCCAGCACCAGACAGCAGTCAGAAGCTTTCTTT. Filled out from reference TRBV7-2 and TRBJ1-1, the complete variable domain reads GAGVSQSPSNKVTEKGKDVELRCDPISGHTALYWYRQSLGQGLEFLIYFQGNSAPDKSGLPSDRFSAERTGGSVSTLTIQRTQQEDSAVYLCASTRQQSEAFFGQGTRLTVV.

V usage is TRBV28 and J usage is TRBJ1-1, with TRBD1 matching over 8 bases. J lost 5 bases, V lost 7 bases, and 9 bases had no gene match. In germline, CDR1 is MDHEN, CDR2 SYDVKM. The CDR3 is made up of 14 amino acids. CDR3 residues: CASNTQGAWTEAFF. In DNA form, the CDR3 reads TGTGCCAGCAATACTCAGGGGGCATGGACTGAAGCTTTCTTT.

As regards this clone: It may be a read error: a sequence one base away is much more abundant. In the same sample, other DNA sequences code for this CDR3. V usage is TRBV25-1 and J usage is TRBJ2-4; tentative D call: TRBD2 (6 bases). CDR1 and CDR2 (germline): MGHDK, SYGVNS. There are 17 residues in the CDR3. Trimming pared 4 bases from V and 0 bases from J, leaving 16 bases between. The CDR3 DNA is TGTGCCAGCAGTGCTGGAACGGGAGATCTAGCCAAAAACATTCAGTACTTC. Protein: CASSAGTGDLAKNIQYF.